This is a list of T cell receptor beta chains from one sample in a study of blood T cell repertoires in COVID-19. Produced via immunoSEQ multiplex PCR; TCRdb's table is partial and in-frame only. The sample gives 99,000 or so clones, about 79% of which show up once; 2.5% to 3.5% is in the top ten. Input material: peripheral blood. The origin of the receptors is a woman of 80 years or more with active or convalescent COVID-19. CDR3s include the opening cysteine and the closing phenylalanine or tryptophan. A D gene is named only where the DNA matches it firmly. Clone size is not always given. Where it is, it says once, few, many or a class for expanded clones.

>.|TRBJ2-2|TRBD1|TRBV5-1
CASGTGNTGELFF
TGCGCCAGCGGGACAGGGAACACCGGGGAGCTGTTTTTT
>.|TRBJ2-1|TRBD1|TRBV20-1
CSAGGQGLYLPNEQFF
TGCAGTGCTGGTGGACAGGGTCTATACCTTCCCAATGAGCAGTTCTTC
>.|TRBJ2-1|TRBD1|TRBV7-3
CASSPRTGGAYNEQFF
TGTGCCAGCAGCCCAAGGACAGGGGGCGCCTACAATGAGCAGTTCTTC
>.|TRBJ2-5|TRBD2|TRBV9
CASSVGSRLAVETQYF
TGTGCCAGCAGCGTAGGATCAAGACTAGCGGTGGAGACCCAGTACTTC
>once|TRBJ1-1|.|TRBV30
CAWRTTGRATEAFF
TGTGCCTGGAGGACTACAGGGAGGGCGACTGAAGCTTTCTTT
>.|TRBJ1-2|.|TRBV6-2/TRBV6-3
CASSWTDNYGYTF
TGTGCCAGCAGTTGGACAGACAACTATGGCTACACCTTC
>.|TRBJ1-5|.|TRBV5-1
CASSLVGGNQPQHF
TGCGCCAGCAGCTTGGTGGGAGGCAATCAGCCCCAGCATTTT
>.|TRBJ1-1|TRBD1|TRBV7-2
CASSLHRTGGGNTEAFF
TGTGCCAGCAGCCTTCACCGGACAGGGGGCGGAAACACTGAAGCTTTCTTT
>.|TRBJ2-2|.|TRBV4-3
CASSQVMAAGELFF
TGCGCCAGCAGCCAAGTCATGGCCGCCGGGGAGCTGTTTTTT
>.|TRBJ2-3|.|TRBV4-1
CASSGLGETDTQYF
TGCGCCAGCAGCGGTTTGGGCGAGACAGATACGCAGTATTTT
>.|TRBJ1-5|.|TRBV28
CASSRESYSNQPQHF
TGTGCCAGCAGCCGGGAATCCTATAGCAATCAGCCCCAGCATTTT
>.|TRBJ1-3|.|TRBV10-3
CAISESRGNTIYF
TGTGCCATCAGTGAGTCCCGGGGAAACACCATATATTTT
>once|TRBJ2-5|TRBD2|TRBV28
CASSFRKREVRETQYF
TGTGCCAGCAGTTTCAGGAAGCGGGAGGTTCGGGAGACCCAGTACTTC
>.|TRBJ2-5|TRBD1|TRBV3-1/TRBV3-2
CASSYSTGRQETQYF
TGTGCCAGCAGCTATTCGACAGGGCGACAAGAGACCCAGTACTTC
>.|TRBJ2-1|.|TRBV5-1
CASSLDTGRVYNEQFF
TGCGCCAGCAGCTTGGACACGGGTAGAGTTTACAATGAGCAGTTCTTC
>.|TRBJ2-5|TRBD2|TRBV7-2
CASSLVRASGRLSETQYF
TGTGCCAGCAGCTTAGTTCGAGCTAGCGGGAGGTTATCGGAGACCCAGTACTTC
>medium-sized|TRBJ1-6|.|TRBV13
CASSFTAPDSPLHF
TGTGCCAGCAGCTTTACAGCCCCTGATTCACCCCTCCACTTT
>.|TRBJ1-1|.|TRBV12-3/TRBV12-4
CASRQTGEAFF
TGTGCCAGCAGGCAAACAGGGGAAGCTTTCTTT
>once|TRBJ1-2|.|TRBV2
CASSEGYGQLYGYTF
TGTGCCAGCAGTGAAGGTTACGGACAGCTCTATGGCTACACCTTC
>many|TRBJ2-1|.|TRBV1
CTSSQEALVTNEQFF
TGCACCAGCAGCCAAGAAGCACTAGTAACAAATGAGCAGTTCTTC
>.|TRBJ2-7|.|TRBV6-1
CASSEGGAGSYEQYF
TGTGCCAGCAGTGAAGGGGGAGCGGGTTCCTACGAGCAGTACTTC
>.|TRBJ1-6|.|TRBV11-2
CASSLEGQGRSPLHF
TGTGCCAGCAGCTTAGAGGGGCAGGGGCGTTCACCCCTCCACTTT
>.|TRBJ1-5|.|TRBV9
CASSVGVSGPQHF
TGTGCCAGCAGCGTGGGTGTTTCGGGGCCCCAGCATTTT
>.|TRBJ1-1|TRBD1|TRBV18
CASSPRQGGRNTEAFF
TGTGCCAGCTCACCCCGACAGGGAGGACGGAACACTGAAGCTTTCTTT
>.|TRBJ2-5|.|TRBV7-9
CASSLGQRETQYF
TGTGCCAGCAGCTTAGGGCAGAGGGAGACCCAGTACTTC
>few|TRBJ1-2|TRBD1|TRBV19
CASSPGQGSYGYTF
TGTGCCAGTAGTCCCGGACAGGGAAGCTATGGCTACACCTTC
>.|TRBJ1-1|TRBD1|TRBV19
CASRTRDRVSEAFF
TGTGCCAGTAGGACCCGGGACAGGGTTTCTGAAGCTTTCTTT
>few|TRBJ1-2|TRBD1|TRBV18
CASSPDRERYTF
TGTGCCAGCTCCCCTGACAGGGAACGCTACACCTTC
>.|TRBJ2-1|.|TRBV7-2
CASSTGTPAYNEQFF
TGTGCCAGCAGCACCGGGACTCCAGCCTACAATGAGCAGTTCTTC
>.|TRBJ1-1|.|TRBV12-3/TRBV12-4
CASSAQGVSEAFF
TGTGCCAGCAGCGCCCAGGGTGTGAGTGAAGCTTTCTTT
>.|TRBJ1-2|.|TRBV6-1
CASSEGSRGNYGYTF
TGTGCCAGCAGTGAAGGGTCTCGGGGGAACTATGGCTACACCTTC
>.|TRBJ2-3|.|TRBV6-5
CASSYALKFTDTQYF
TGTGCCAGCAGTTACGCGTTGAAGTTTACAGATACGCAGTATTTT
>.|TRBJ1-2|.|TRBV27
CASSPRWQVTNYGYTF
TGTGCCAGCAGTCCCCGCTGGCAGGTCACTAACTATGGCTACACCTTC
>.|TRBJ2-1|TRBD1|TRBV24-1
CATSDGGTGRNNEQFF
TGTGCCACCAGTGATGGCGGGACAGGGAGGAACAATGAGCAGTTCTTC
>.|TRBJ2-7|TRBD1|TRBV28
CASSPPRTGDYEQYF
TGTGCCAGCAGCCCCCCTAGGACAGGAGACTACGAGCAGTACTTC
>once|TRBJ1-2|.|TRBV19
CASNRAGEDHYGYTF
TGTGCCAGTAATCGCGCGGGAGAAGACCACTATGGCTACACCTTC
>.|TRBJ2-2|.|TRBV11-2
CASSLDYTGELFF
TGTGCCAGCAGCTTAGACTACACCGGGGAGCTGTTTTTT